These 10 T cell receptor beta chains share one sample of origin, sequenced in a study of CD8 T cells in Susac syndrome. Random hexamers were used to reverse transcribe an amount of roughly 0.5 to 1 ug RNA. One entry per CDR3 protein results from TCRdb running MiXCR on the immunoSEQ multiplex PCR reads. This table holds more than 200,000 distinct CDR3 sequences, around 93% found once. Sequencing input: CD4+ T cells from PBMCs. These receptor sequences come from a human donor with multiple sclerosis.

In nucleotides, the CDR3 is TGTGCCAGTATGGTCGGAGATACGCAGTATTTT. The encoded protein is CASMVGDTQYF. The chain recombines TRBV19 with TRBJ2-3; D call uncertain. Between the trimmed V and J ends, which lost 7 bases and 5 bases, there was a span of 7 bases. This CDR3 is 11 amino acids long. Germline CDR1 is LNHDA and CDR2 is SQIVND (reference sequence).

The gene calls are TRBV9 and TRBJ2-5, with unresolved D. The CDR3 has 14 residues. Germline-derived CDR1 and CDR2 are SGDLS and YYNGEE. Trimming left V 4 bases short and J 0 bases short, with 10 bases between. CDR3 bases: TGTGCCAGCAGCCCCACAGAGTACCAAGAGACCCAGTACTTC. Protein: CASSPTEYQETQYF.

The V gene is TRBV29-1, the J gene TRBJ2-1; 9 nucleotides agree with TRBD2. The J segment lost 7 bases and the V segment lost 7 bases, leaving 8 bases of the junction unmatched. Germline V gives CDR1 SQVTM, CDR2 ANQGSEA. The CDR3 is made up of 13 amino acids. Written as DNA, the CDR3 is TGCAGCGCCCGGGGTAGCGGGGGTAATGAGCAGTTCTTC. It yields the protein CSARGSGGNEQFF.

The chain has TRBV23-1 and TRBJ1-1; D call uncertain. TRBV23-1 counts as an open reading frame of uncertain function. Trimming cost V 0 bases and J 3 bases, with 20 bases left between them. The CDR3 contains 18 residues. Here the CDR3 reads CASSQSEMTPLSDTEAFF. CDR3 DNA: TGCGCCAGCAGTCAATCCGAGATGACACCCCTTAGCGACACTGAAGCTTTCTTT.

The chain carries TRBV18 and TRBJ2-1, with 9 bases matching TRBD1. The junction had 6 bases not matched to a gene; V was cut back by 3 bases and J by 0 bases. CDR3 length: 17 amino acids. CDR1 is KGHSH and CDR2 is LQKENI in the germline V gene. Written as DNA, the CDR3 is TGTGCCAGCTCACCGGGACAGGGTCGTAGCTCCTACAATGAGCAGTTCTTC. The encoded protein is CASSPGQGRSSYNEQFF.

The chain couples TRBV12-3 or TRBV12-4 to TRBJ1-1; 7 bases line up with TRBD1. This CDR3 has 16 residues. After removal of 1 base from V and 3 bases from J, the junction contained 8 bases not matched to a gene. CDR3 loop: CASSLDRGHWDTEAFF. The CDR3 region has the DNA TGTGCCAGCAGTTTAGACAGGGGCCACTGGGACACTGAAGCTTTCTTT.

This chain joins TRBV4-1 and TRBJ2-1, with 11 positions matching TRBD2. The CDR3 extends over 17 amino acids. Germline CDR1 is MGHRA and CDR2 is YSYEKL. Trimming cost V 2 bases and J 5 bases; bases outside gene matches: 8. The CDR3 region is CASSQSSTSGAHNEQFF. The DNA for the CDR3 is TGCGCCAGCAGCCAATCCTCGACTAGCGGGGCCCACAATGAGCAGTTCTTC.

The CDR3 protein is CASSVTSGRVTGELFF. CDR3 DNA: TGTGCCAGCAGTGTAACTAGCGGGAGGGTCACCGGGGAGCTGTTTTTT. The chain recombines TRBV6-1 with TRBJ2-2, with 13 bases matching TRBD2. CDR1 is MNHNS and CDR2 is SASEGT in the germline V gene. V was clipped by 4 bases and J by 4 bases; unmatched bases: 3. This CDR3 comprises 16 residues.

The V gene is TRBV5-1, the J gene TRBJ2-3; 8 nucleotides match TRBD2. Germline CDR1 SGHRS, CDR2 YFSETQ. The CDR3 is 15 residues long. Unmatched junction bases numbered 6, after V lost 2 bases and J lost 4 bases. As DNA, the CDR3 is TGCGCCAGCAGCTTCGACGGGGGGGCTGCAGATACGCAGTATTTT. Translated, it gives CASSFDGGAADTQYF.

In this sample, this clonotype turned up a few times. One end of the junction varies from germline; a read error may be responsible. The chain couples TRBV28 to TRBJ2-7; 12 bases match TRBD1. The CDR3 is 15 amino acids. CDR1 is MDHEN and CDR2 is SYDVKM in the germline V gene. The CDR3 bases are TGTGCCAGCAGTCCGGGACAGGGGGCGATCTACGGGCAGTACTTC. Protein: CASSPGQGAIYGQYF.